Sequencing of this TCR beta chain was carried out in a study of blood T cell repertoires in COVID-19. Turning to the study itself: Acute and convalescent COVID-19 samples came from the United States, Italy and Spain.

Per the original data handling: Reference gene primer amplification yielded estimated nucleated cell counts. TCRdb keeps only in-frame clones here, not all; method: immunoSEQ multiplex PCR. V, J and clone size were drawn from that table, and D and trimming were deduced from the DNA. The data contain roughly 260,000 clones, roughly nine tenths of them seen just once; the ten biggest clones take up 4%. Germline loops: CDR1 SGHVS, CDR2 FQNEAQ. The CDR3 spans 16 residues. Trimming took 0 bases from V and 2 from J; bases not matched to a gene: 5. The sample consisted of peripheral blood. The source of this sequence is a man between 60 and 70 years old who had recovered from COVID-19. The chain links TRBV7-8 to TRBJ2-5; 8 positions match TRBD1. In nucleotides, the CDR3 is TGTGCCAGCAGCTTAGCGGGACAGGCCGTACAAGAGACCCAGTACTTC. Its translation: CASSLAGQAVQETQYF.